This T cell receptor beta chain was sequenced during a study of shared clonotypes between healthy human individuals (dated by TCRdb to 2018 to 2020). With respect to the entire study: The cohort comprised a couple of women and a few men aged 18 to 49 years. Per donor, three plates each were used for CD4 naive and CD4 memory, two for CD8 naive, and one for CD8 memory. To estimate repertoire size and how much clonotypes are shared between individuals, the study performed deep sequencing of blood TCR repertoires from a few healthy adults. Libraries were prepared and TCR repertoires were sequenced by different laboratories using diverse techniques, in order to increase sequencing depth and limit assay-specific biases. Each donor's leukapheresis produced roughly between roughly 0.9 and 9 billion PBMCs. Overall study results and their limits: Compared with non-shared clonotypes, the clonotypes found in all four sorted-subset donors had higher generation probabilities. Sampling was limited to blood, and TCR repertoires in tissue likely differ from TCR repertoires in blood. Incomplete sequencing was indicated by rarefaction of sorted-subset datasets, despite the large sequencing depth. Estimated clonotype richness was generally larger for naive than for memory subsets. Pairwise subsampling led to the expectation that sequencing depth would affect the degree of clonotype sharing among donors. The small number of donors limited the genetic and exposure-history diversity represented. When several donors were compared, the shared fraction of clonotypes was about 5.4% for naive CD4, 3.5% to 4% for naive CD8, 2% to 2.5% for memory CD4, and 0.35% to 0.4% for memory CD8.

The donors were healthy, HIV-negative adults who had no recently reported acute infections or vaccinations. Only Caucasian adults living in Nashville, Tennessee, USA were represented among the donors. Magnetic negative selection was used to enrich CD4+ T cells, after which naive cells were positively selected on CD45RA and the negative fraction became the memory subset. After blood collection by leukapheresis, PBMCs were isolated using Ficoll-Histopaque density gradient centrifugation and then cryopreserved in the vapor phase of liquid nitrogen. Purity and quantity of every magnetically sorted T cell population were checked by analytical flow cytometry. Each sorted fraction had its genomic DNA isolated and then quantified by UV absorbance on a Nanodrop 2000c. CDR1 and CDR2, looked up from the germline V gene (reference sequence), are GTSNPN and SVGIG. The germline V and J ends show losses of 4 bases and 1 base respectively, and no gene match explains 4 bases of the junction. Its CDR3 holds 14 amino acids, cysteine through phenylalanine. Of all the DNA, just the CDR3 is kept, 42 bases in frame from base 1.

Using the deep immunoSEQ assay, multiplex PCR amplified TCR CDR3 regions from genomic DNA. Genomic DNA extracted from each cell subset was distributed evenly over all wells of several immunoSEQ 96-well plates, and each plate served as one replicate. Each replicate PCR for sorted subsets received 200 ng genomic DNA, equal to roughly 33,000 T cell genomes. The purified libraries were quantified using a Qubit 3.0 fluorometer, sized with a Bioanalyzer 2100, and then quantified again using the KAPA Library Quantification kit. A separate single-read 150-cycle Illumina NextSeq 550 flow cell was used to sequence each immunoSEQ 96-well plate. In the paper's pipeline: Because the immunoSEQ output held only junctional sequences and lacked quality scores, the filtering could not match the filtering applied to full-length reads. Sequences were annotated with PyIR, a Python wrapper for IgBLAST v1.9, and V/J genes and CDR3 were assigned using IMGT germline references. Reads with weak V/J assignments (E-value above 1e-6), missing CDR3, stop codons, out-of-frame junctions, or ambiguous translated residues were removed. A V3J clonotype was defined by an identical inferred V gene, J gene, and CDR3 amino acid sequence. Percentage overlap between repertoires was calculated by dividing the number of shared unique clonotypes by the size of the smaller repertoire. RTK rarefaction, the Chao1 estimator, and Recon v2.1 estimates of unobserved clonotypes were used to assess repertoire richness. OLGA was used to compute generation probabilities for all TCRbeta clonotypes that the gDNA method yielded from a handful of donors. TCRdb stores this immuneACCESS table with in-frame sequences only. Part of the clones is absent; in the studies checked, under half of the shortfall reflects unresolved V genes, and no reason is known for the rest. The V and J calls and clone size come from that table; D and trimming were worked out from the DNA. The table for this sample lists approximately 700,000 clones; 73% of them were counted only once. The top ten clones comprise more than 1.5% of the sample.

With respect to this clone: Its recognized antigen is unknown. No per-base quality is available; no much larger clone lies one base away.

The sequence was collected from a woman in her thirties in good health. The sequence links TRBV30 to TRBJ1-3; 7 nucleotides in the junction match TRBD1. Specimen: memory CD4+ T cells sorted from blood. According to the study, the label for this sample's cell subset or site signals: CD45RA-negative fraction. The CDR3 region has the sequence CAWIQGVSGNTIYF. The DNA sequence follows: TGTGCCTGGATCCAGGGGGTATCTGGAAACACCATATATTTT.